This T cell receptor (beta chain) came from a study of blood T cell repertoires in COVID-19. Study context: Spain, Italy and the United States supplied samples that represented acute and convalescent COVID-19.

Germline CDR1 reads MDHEN; CDR2 reads SYDVKM. The V end lost 6 bases, the J end lost 1 base, and 15 bases lay between the germline ends. CDR3 length equals 15 residues. The method was immunoSEQ multiplex PCR; TCRdb's version includes in-frame clones alone and lacks a portion of them. Of hundreds of thousands of clones in the sample, approximately 91% were seen once. Participants were aged about 18 to 89 years from around 26 US areas. The source is a woman aged 25 to 39 who had recovered from COVID-19. The chain combines TRBV28 with TRBJ1-1, with a weak D call TRBD1 (5 bases). The sequencing input was PBMCs or T cells enriched from blood (not recorded which). This chain's CDR3 is CASRGTGWSNTEAFF. DNA of the CDR3: TGTGCCAGCAGGGGAACAGGTTGGTCGAACACTGAAGCTTTCTTT.